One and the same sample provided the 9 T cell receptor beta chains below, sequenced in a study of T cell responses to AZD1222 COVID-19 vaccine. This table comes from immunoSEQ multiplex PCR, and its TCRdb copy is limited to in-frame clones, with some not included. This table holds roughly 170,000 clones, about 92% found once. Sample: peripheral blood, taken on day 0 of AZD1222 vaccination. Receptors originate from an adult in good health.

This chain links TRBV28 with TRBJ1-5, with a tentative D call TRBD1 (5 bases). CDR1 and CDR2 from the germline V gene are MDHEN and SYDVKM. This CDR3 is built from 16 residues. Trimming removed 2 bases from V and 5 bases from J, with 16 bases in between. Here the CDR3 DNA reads TGTGCCAGCAGTTTACAGGGCTTTTTTCAGGATCAGCCCCAGCATTTT. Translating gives CASSLQGFFQDQPQHF.

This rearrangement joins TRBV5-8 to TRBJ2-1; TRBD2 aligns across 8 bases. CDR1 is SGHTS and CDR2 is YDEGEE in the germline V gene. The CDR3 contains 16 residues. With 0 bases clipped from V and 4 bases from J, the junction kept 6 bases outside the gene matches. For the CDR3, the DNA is TGTGCCAGCAGCTTGGCCGGGGGGGTGAAATACAATGAGCAGTTCTTC. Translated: CASSLAGGVKYNEQFF.

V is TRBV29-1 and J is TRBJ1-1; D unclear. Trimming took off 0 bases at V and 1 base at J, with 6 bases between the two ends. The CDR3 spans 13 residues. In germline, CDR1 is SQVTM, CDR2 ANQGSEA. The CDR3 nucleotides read TGCAGCGTTGAAGAGGTTACGAACACTGAAGCTTTCTTT. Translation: CSVEEVTNTEAFF.

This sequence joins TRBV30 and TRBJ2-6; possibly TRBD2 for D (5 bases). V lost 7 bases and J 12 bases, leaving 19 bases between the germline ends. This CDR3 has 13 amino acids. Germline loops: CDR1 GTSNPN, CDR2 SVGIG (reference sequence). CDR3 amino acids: CASSDGVHVVLTF. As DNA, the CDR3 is TGTGCCTCCTCAGACGGGGTGCATGTCGTCCTGACTTTC.

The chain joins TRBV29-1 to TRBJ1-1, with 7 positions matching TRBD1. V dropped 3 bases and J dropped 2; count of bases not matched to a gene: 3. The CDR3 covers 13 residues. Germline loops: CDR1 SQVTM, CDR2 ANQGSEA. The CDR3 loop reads CSVEGTANTEAFF. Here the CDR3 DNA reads TGCAGCGTTGAGGGGACAGCAAACACTGAAGCTTTCTTT.

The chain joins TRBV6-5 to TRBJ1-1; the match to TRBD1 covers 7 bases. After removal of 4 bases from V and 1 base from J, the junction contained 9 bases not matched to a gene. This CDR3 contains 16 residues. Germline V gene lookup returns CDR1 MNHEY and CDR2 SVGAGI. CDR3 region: CASSFHRGTGNTEAFF. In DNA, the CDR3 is TGTGCCAGCAGTTTCCACAGGGGAACCGGGAACACTGAAGCTTTCTTT.

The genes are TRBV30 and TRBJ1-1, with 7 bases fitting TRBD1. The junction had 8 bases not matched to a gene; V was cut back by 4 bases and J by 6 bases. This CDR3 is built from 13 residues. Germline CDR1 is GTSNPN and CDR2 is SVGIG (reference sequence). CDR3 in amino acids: CAWNQGGIAEAFF. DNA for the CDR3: TGTGCCTGGAATCAGGGGGGTATCGCTGAAGCTTTCTTT.

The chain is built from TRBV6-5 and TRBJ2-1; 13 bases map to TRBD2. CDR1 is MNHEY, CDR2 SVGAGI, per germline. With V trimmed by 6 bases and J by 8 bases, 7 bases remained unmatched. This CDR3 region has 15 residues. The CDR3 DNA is TGTGCCAGCAGGCTCAGACTAGCGGGGGGCTATGAGCAGTTCTTC. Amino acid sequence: CASRLRLAGGYEQFF.

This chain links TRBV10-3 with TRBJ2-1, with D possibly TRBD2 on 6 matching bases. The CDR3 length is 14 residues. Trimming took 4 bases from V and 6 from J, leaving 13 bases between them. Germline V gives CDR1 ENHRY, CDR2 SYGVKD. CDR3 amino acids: CAISGGETSNEQFF. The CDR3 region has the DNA TGTGCCATCAGTGGGGGGGAGACTAGCAATGAGCAGTTCTTC.